The clone carrying this T cell receptor beta chain was recorded a few times. A J-beta primer mix and a sample-barcoded 5' primer were used in a second PCR of about 6 to 12 cycles. TCRdb used MiXCR to reprocess the 5' RACE reads, holding one entry per CDR3 protein. The profile shows some 1.5 million distinct CDR3 sequences, 28% of them singletons. Trimming stripped 2 bases from V and 7 bases from J, with 4 bases between. The CDR3 runs to 11 residues. The V gene's germline CDR1 is SEHNR and CDR2 FQNEAQ (reference sequence). The sample comes from a study of blood T cells in healthy people across ages. The study recruited healthy Caucasian donors from Russia who were aged about 6 to 95.

The TCR comes from a woman in her 30s in good health. This chain connects TRBV7-9 to TRBJ2-3; the D is unclear. Sequencing used blood. The CDR3 reads CASSLQNTQYF. The CDR3 DNA sequence: TGTGCCAGCAGCTTACAGAATACGCAGTATTTT.